The T cell receptor (beta chain) under discussion was sequenced for a study of T cell responses to AZD1222 COVID-19 vaccine. At the level of the study: Analysis merged second doses at about 4 or about 12 weeks.

Findings and limits, study-wide: The reported proportion of spike-specific TCRs targeting unmutated variant regions was nearly half. Clonal diversity was possibly underestimated; the donors were predominantly white British and more often female. The span of vaccine-associated CD4 TCRs extended across spike, with dominance at 160-218 and 743-854.

The table came from immunoSEQ multiplex PCR; TCRdb's copy has only in-frame clones and leaves some out. The data hold 59,000 or so clones, with about 86% observed a single time. The V gene's germline CDR1 is MNHEY and CDR2 SVGAGI. The length of the CDR3 is 15 residues. Unmatched junction bases numbered 6, after V lost 5 bases and J lost 2 bases. As to this clone: Its specificity is not known.

The rearrangement joins TRBV6-5 to TRBJ2-7, with 10 bases fitting TRBD1. Source: peripheral blood, taken on day 0 of AZD1222 vaccination. This sequence originates from an adult in good health. CDR3 region: CASSLSGQGAYEQYF. The CDR3 DNA reads TGTGCCAGCAGTCTAAGTGGACAGGGGGCCTACGAGCAGTACTTC.